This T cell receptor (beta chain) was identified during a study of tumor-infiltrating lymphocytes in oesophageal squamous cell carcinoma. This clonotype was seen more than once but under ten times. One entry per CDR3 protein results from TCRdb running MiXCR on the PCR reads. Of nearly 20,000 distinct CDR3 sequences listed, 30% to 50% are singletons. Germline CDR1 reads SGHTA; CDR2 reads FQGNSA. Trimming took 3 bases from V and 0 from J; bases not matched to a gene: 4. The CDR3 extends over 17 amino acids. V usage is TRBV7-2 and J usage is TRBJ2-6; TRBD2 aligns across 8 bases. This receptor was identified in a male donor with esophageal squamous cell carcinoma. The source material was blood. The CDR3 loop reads CASSLGTRSSGANVLTF. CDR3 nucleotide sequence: TGTGCCAGCAGCTTGGGGACTAGAAGCTCTGGGGCCAACGTCCTGACTTTC. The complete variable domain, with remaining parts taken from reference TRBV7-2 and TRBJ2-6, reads GAGVSQSPSNKVTEKGKDVELRCDPISGHTALYWYRQSLGQGLEFLIYFQGNSAPDKSGLPSDRFSAERTGGSVSTLTIQRTQQEDSAVYLCASSLGTRSSGANVLTFGAGSRLTVL.